This T cell receptor beta chain was profiled in a study of cytomegalovirus exposure and HLA in healthy donors. General study results and limits: Confirmation was obtained in vitro that a few CMV-associated chains are specific for CMV antigens. TCR beta V- and J-gene trimming was later associated with a missense DCLRE1C variant. Most TCR sequences were uncommon, yet certain public TCRs appeared in many donors.

Primers included in the PCR were 60 Vbeta and 13 Jbeta primers. Here immunoSEQ multiplex PCR was the method, and the copy in TCRdb shows in-frame clones only, minus some. The table lists some 76,000 clones, 84% of them singletons. As to this clone: No antigen is known for it.

Trimming cost V 1 base and J 3 bases, with 13 bases left between them. Germline CDR1 SGHDN, CDR2 FVKESK. CDR3 length: 15 residues. What was sequenced was PBMCs. The TCR sequence derives from a woman in her 50s in good health and CMV-seronegative. The genes are TRBV14 and TRBJ2-7; D is perhaps TRBD2 (7 bases). The CDR3 loop reads CASSQGGGPYYEQYF. The CDR3 DNA sequence: TGTGCCAGCAGCCAAGGGGGGGGCCCATACTACGAGCAGTACTTC.